A selection of T cell receptor beta chains follows, all from one sample in a study of Ad26.COV2.S vaccination and SARS-CoV-2 variants. TCRdb keeps only in-frame clones here, not all; method: immunoSEQ multiplex PCR. Of 500,000 or so clones listed, 87% are singletons. Sequences were derived from peripheral blood, sampled in a trial of Ad26.COV2.S vaccine versus placebo. All receptors come from a person aged 18-65 years who received the Ad26.COV2.S COVID-19 vaccine or a placebo. The CDR3 runs from the conserved cysteine through the conserved F or W. Each record gives: clone size, V gene, D gene, J gene, CDR3 length, CDR3 DNA, CDR3 protein. The D gene is left open where the match is weak. Some rows have no size entry. The others give once, few or many, or a class for an expanded clone.

abundance: NA; v_gene: TRBV4-2; d_gene: NA; j_gene: TRBJ1-4; len: 15; CDR3nt: TGTGCCAGCAGCGAACAAGGGGGGGGGAATGAAAAACTGTTTTTT; CDR3aa: CASSEQGGGNEKLFF
abundance: NA; v_gene: TRBV15; d_gene: TRBD1; j_gene: TRBJ1-2; len: 13; CDR3nt: TGTGCCACCAGCCTAGGGACAGGCTATGGCTACACCTTC; CDR3aa: CATSLGTGYGYTF
abundance: NA; v_gene: TRBV11-2; d_gene: NA; j_gene: TRBJ1-1; len: 13; CDR3nt: TGTGCCAGCAGCTTGGGTGAGGCCACTGAAGCTTTCTTT; CDR3aa: CASSLGEATEAFF
abundance: NA; v_gene: TRBV13; d_gene: NA; j_gene: TRBJ2-7; len: 13; CDR3nt: TGTGCCAGCAGCTTAGCGGGAGTATACGAGCAGTACTTC; CDR3aa: CASSLAGVYEQYF
abundance: NA; v_gene: TRBV2; d_gene: NA; j_gene: TRBJ1-5; len: 14; CDR3nt: TGTGCCAGCACCTCGGTAGGGGGGCGCCAGCCCCAGCATTTT; CDR3aa: CASTSVGGRQPQHF
abundance: NA; v_gene: TRBV5-4; d_gene: NA; j_gene: TRBJ2-6; len: 19; CDR3nt: TGTGCCAGCAGCCGGCCACGGGGGCAGGGGGTCTCTGGGGCCAACGTCCTGACTTTC; CDR3aa: CASSRPRGQGVSGANVLTF
abundance: once; v_gene: TRBV7-2; d_gene: NA; j_gene: TRBJ1-2; len: 18; CDR3nt: TGTGCCAGCAGCTTAGAGGGGGTCGGGTTAGGGTCTAACTATGGCTACACCTTC; CDR3aa: CASSLEGVGLGSNYGYTF
abundance: NA; v_gene: TRBV4-3; d_gene: NA; j_gene: TRBJ2-1; len: 15; CDR3nt: TGCGCCAGCGCCCCCGCGCTTAGCTCCTACAATGAGCAGTTCTTC; CDR3aa: CASAPALSSYNEQFF
abundance: NA; v_gene: TRBV14; d_gene: TRBD1; j_gene: TRBJ2-1; len: 15; CDR3nt: TGTGCCAGCAGCCAGCCCTGGACAGGAAACAATGAGCAGTTCTTC; CDR3aa: CASSQPWTGNNEQFF
abundance: NA; v_gene: TRBV6-2/TRBV6-3; d_gene: NA; j_gene: TRBJ2-1; len: 14; CDR3nt: TGTGCCAGCAGTTATCCTGGACAGAGCAATGAGCAGTTCTTC; CDR3aa: CASSYPGQSNEQFF
abundance: NA; v_gene: TRBV7-2; d_gene: NA; j_gene: TRBJ2-2; len: 13; CDR3nt: TGTGCCAGCAGCTCCAAGGGGGGCGGGGAGCTGTTTTTT; CDR3aa: CASSSKGGGELFF
abundance: once; v_gene: TRBV5-1; d_gene: NA; j_gene: TRBJ1-1; len: 15; CDR3nt: TGCGCCAGCAGCTTGAGGACGGGACCGGACACTGAAGCTTTCTTT; CDR3aa: CASSLRTGPDTEAFF
abundance: NA; v_gene: TRBV27; d_gene: NA; j_gene: TRBJ2-3; len: 12; CDR3nt: TGTGCCAGCAAGTCTCACACAGATACGCAGTATTTT; CDR3aa: CASKSHTDTQYF
abundance: NA; v_gene: TRBV9; d_gene: TRBD2; j_gene: TRBJ2-1; len: 14; CDR3nt: TGTGCCAGCAGCGTGGGACTAGCCGAGAATGAGCAGTTCTTC; CDR3aa: CASSVGLAENEQFF
abundance: few; v_gene: TRBV19; d_gene: NA; j_gene: TRBJ1-1; len: 11; CDR3nt: TGTGCCAGTTCTCAATTCACTGAAGCTTTCTTT; CDR3aa: CASSQFTEAFF
abundance: few; v_gene: TRBV27; d_gene: TRBD1; j_gene: TRBJ1-5; len: 14; CDR3nt: TGTGCCAGCAGAACAGGGGGACTCGGTCAGCCCCAGCATTTT; CDR3aa: CASRTGGLGQPQHF
abundance: NA; v_gene: TRBV3-1/TRBV3-2; d_gene: NA; j_gene: TRBJ1-2; len: 15; CDR3nt: TGTGCCAGCAGCCCTAACCTCGGGGGCTCCTATGGCTACACCTTC; CDR3aa: CASSPNLGGSYGYTF
abundance: NA; v_gene: TRBV30; d_gene: TRBD2; j_gene: TRBJ2-7; len: 13; CDR3nt: TGTGCCTGGAGTCCCCGGGGGGGCTACGAGCAGTACTTC; CDR3aa: CAWSPRGGYEQYF
abundance: NA; v_gene: TRBV10-3; d_gene: NA; j_gene: TRBJ1-6; len: 14; CDR3nt: TGTGCCATCAGTGGGGGGGCTACTTATTCACCCCTCCACTTT; CDR3aa: CAISGGATYSPLHF
abundance: once; v_gene: TRBV7-2; d_gene: TRBD2; j_gene: TRBJ2-5; len: 15; CDR3nt: TGTGCCAGCAGCCAAGTGGGTAGCGGGTTTGAGACCCAGTACTTC; CDR3aa: CASSQVGSGFETQYF
abundance: NA; v_gene: TRBV19; d_gene: NA; j_gene: TRBJ1-4; len: 16; CDR3nt: TGTGCCAGTAGTGTCAGGGGCCCTGCAACTAATGAAAAACTGTTTTTT; CDR3aa: CASSVRGPATNEKLFF
abundance: once; v_gene: TRBV7-3; d_gene: NA; j_gene: TRBJ1-2; len: 13; CDR3nt: TGTGCCAGCAGCCTACCCGACAGTCTCGGCTACACCTTC; CDR3aa: CASSLPDSLGYTF
abundance: NA; v_gene: TRBV6-5; d_gene: NA; j_gene: TRBJ1-6; len: 15; CDR3nt: TGTGCCAGCAGACAGGATGTGGGACATAATTCACCCCTCCACTTT; CDR3aa: CASRQDVGHNSPLHF
abundance: NA; v_gene: TRBV7-9; d_gene: NA; j_gene: TRBJ1-6; len: 15; CDR3nt: TGTGCCAGCAGCTACGGACAGACGGTGAATTCACCCCTCCACTTT; CDR3aa: CASSYGQTVNSPLHF
abundance: NA; v_gene: TRBV5-4; d_gene: TRBD2; j_gene: TRBJ2-1; len: 14; CDR3nt: TGTGCCAGCAGCCCGGGACTAGCTCCCAATGAGCAGTTCTTC; CDR3aa: CASSPGLAPNEQFF
abundance: NA; v_gene: TRBV9; d_gene: NA; j_gene: TRBJ2-2; len: 15; CDR3nt: TGTGCCAGCAGCAGGACTACCTTGAACACCGGGGAGCTGTTTTTT; CDR3aa: CASSRTTLNTGELFF
abundance: NA; v_gene: TRBV3-1/TRBV3-2; d_gene: TRBD2; j_gene: TRBJ2-1; len: 13; CDR3nt: TGTGCCAGCGGAATTAGCGGGCCCAATGAGCAGTTCTTC; CDR3aa: CASGISGPNEQFF
abundance: NA; v_gene: TRBV12-3/TRBV12-4; d_gene: NA; j_gene: TRBJ2-5; len: 13; CDR3nt: TGTGCCAGCAGATATCAGATACAAGAGACCCAGTACTTC; CDR3aa: CASRYQIQETQYF
abundance: NA; v_gene: TRBV7-9; d_gene: TRBD2; j_gene: TRBJ2-3; len: 16; CDR3nt: TGTGCCAGCAGCCACCTCGGGAGGGCCCAGGGAGATACGCAGTATTTT; CDR3aa: CASSHLGRAQGDTQYF
abundance: few; v_gene: TRBV9; d_gene: NA; j_gene: TRBJ1-2; len: 15; CDR3nt: TGTGCCAGCAGCCCCCTGGCAGGGTCTGCCTATGGCTACACCTTC; CDR3aa: CASSPLAGSAYGYTF
abundance: NA; v_gene: TRBV28; d_gene: NA; j_gene: TRBJ2-5; len: 15; CDR3nt: TGTGCCAGCGGAGAAGGGGGTGGAAGGGGAGAGACCCAGTACTTC; CDR3aa: CASGEGGGRGETQYF
abundance: NA; v_gene: TRBV29-1; d_gene: NA; j_gene: TRBJ1-5; len: 13; CDR3nt: TGCAGCGTTGGACAGCTCCGCAATCAGCCCCAGCATTTT; CDR3aa: CSVGQLRNQPQHF
abundance: NA; v_gene: TRBV30; d_gene: TRBD2; j_gene: TRBJ2-4; len: 13; CDR3nt: TGTGCCTGTAATAGCGGGCATGGGGACATTCAGTACTTC; CDR3aa: CACNSGHGDIQYF
abundance: NA; v_gene: TRBV15; d_gene: NA; j_gene: TRBJ2-1; len: 15; CDR3nt: TGTGCCACCAGCAGTTATAAAGGATCACACAATGAGCAGTTCTTC; CDR3aa: CATSSYKGSHNEQFF
abundance: NA; v_gene: TRBV11-2; d_gene: TRBD1; j_gene: TRBJ2-5; len: 13; CDR3nt: TGTGCCAGCAGCCGGGGACAGGGAGACAACCAGTACTTC; CDR3aa: CASSRGQGDNQYF
abundance: NA; v_gene: TRBV24-1; d_gene: TRBD1; j_gene: TRBJ1-2; len: 14; CDR3nt: TGTGCCACCTCCCAGGGGGCGGGTCTATATGGCTACACCTTC; CDR3aa: CATSQGAGLYGYTF
abundance: few; v_gene: TRBV5-1; d_gene: TRBD1; j_gene: TRBJ2-4; len: 17; CDR3nt: TGCGCCAGCAGCTTGGATGGACAGGGTCCGGCCAAAAACATTCAGTACTTC; CDR3aa: CASSLDGQGPAKNIQYF
abundance: once; v_gene: TRBV5-1; d_gene: TRBD2; j_gene: TRBJ2-7; len: 15; CDR3nt: TGCGCCAGCAGCTTCGGACTAGCGGGCACCTACGAGCAGTACTTC; CDR3aa: CASSFGLAGTYEQYF
abundance: NA; v_gene: TRBV6-5; d_gene: NA; j_gene: TRBJ2-5; len: 13; CDR3nt: TGTGCCAGCAGCCCCAAGGCGATAGAGACCCAGTACTTC; CDR3aa: CASSPKAIETQYF
abundance: once; v_gene: TRBV11-2; d_gene: TRBD2; j_gene: TRBJ2-1; len: 19; CDR3nt: TGTGCCAGCAGCTCACCGTTTGGGGTAGCGGGAAGCATCCACAATGAGCAGTTCTTC; CDR3aa: CASSSPFGVAGSIHNEQFF
abundance: NA; v_gene: TRBV7-2; d_gene: NA; j_gene: TRBJ2-2; len: 18; CDR3nt: TGTGCCAGCACCCGACCCCTCGGTAGGGGTCCCACCACCGGGGAGCTGTTTTTT; CDR3aa: CASTRPLGRGPTTGELFF
abundance: NA; v_gene: TRBV28; d_gene: NA; j_gene: TRBJ1-1; len: 13; CDR3nt: TGTGCCAGCAGACCTAGGGGGAACACTGAAGCTTTCTTT; CDR3aa: CASRPRGNTEAFF
abundance: once; v_gene: TRBV7-2; d_gene: NA; j_gene: TRBJ1-1; len: 17; CDR3nt: TGTGCCAGCAGCTCCTTCCCGGGACTCGGGGCGAACACTGAAGCTTTCTTT; CDR3aa: CASSSFPGLGANTEAFF
abundance: NA; v_gene: TRBV30; d_gene: TRBD2; j_gene: TRBJ2-2; len: 16; CDR3nt: TGTGCCTGGAGTGTACTGGGAGGGTTCGACACCGGGGAGCTGTTTTTT; CDR3aa: CAWSVLGGFDTGELFF
abundance: NA; v_gene: TRBV3-1/TRBV3-2; d_gene: TRBD2; j_gene: TRBJ2-7; len: 15; CDR3nt: TGTGCCAGCAGCCAAGATGGACTAGTCACGGGCGAGCAGTACTTC; CDR3aa: CASSQDGLVTGEQYF
abundance: once; v_gene: TRBV6-2/TRBV6-3; d_gene: NA; j_gene: TRBJ1-4; len: 15; CDR3nt: TGTGCCAGCAGTTACGGCCTCACAACTAATGAAAAACTGTTTTTT; CDR3aa: CASSYGLTTNEKLFF
abundance: NA; v_gene: TRBV27; d_gene: TRBD2; j_gene: TRBJ2-3; len: 16; CDR3nt: TGTGCCAGCAGTCCCTATAGCGGGAGGGCCTCAGATACGCAGTATTTT; CDR3aa: CASSPYSGRASDTQYF
abundance: once; v_gene: TRBV19; d_gene: NA; j_gene: TRBJ2-1; len: 14; CDR3nt: TGTGCCAGTAGTATCACCGCTAGACTGGGAGAGCAGTTCTTC; CDR3aa: CASSITARLGEQFF
abundance: NA; v_gene: TRBV29-1; d_gene: NA; j_gene: TRBJ2-1; len: 13; CDR3nt: TGCAGCGTTGTTCGGGACACCTACAATGAGCAGTTCTTC; CDR3aa: CSVVRDTYNEQFF
abundance: NA; v_gene: TRBV28; d_gene: TRBD1; j_gene: TRBJ2-1; len: 14; CDR3nt: TGTGCCAGCATCCTGGACAGGGACTACAATGAGCAGTTCTTC; CDR3aa: CASILDRDYNEQFF
abundance: NA; v_gene: TRBV2; d_gene: TRBD2; j_gene: TRBJ2-1; len: 15; CDR3nt: TGTGCCAGCAACCTAGGGACTAGCGGAGCCCTGGGGCAGTTCTTC; CDR3aa: CASNLGTSGALGQFF
abundance: NA; v_gene: TRBV6-2/TRBV6-3; d_gene: TRBD2; j_gene: TRBJ2-5; len: 17; CDR3nt: TGTGCCAGCAGCCCCTCCGGGACTAGCGGTCGCCAAGAGACCCAGTACTTC; CDR3aa: CASSPSGTSGRQETQYF
abundance: NA; v_gene: TRBV7-6; d_gene: TRBD2; j_gene: TRBJ2-5; len: 16; CDR3nt: TGTGCCAGCAGCTTGACGACTAGCGGGAGTTGGGAGACCCAGTACTTC; CDR3aa: CASSLTTSGSWETQYF
abundance: NA; v_gene: TRBV6-5; d_gene: NA; j_gene: TRBJ2-1; len: 14; CDR3nt: TGTGCCAGCATCTCGCATCCCCCCTACAATGAGCAGTTCTTC; CDR3aa: CASISHPPYNEQFF
abundance: many; v_gene: TRBV2; d_gene: TRBD2; j_gene: TRBJ2-4; len: 14; CDR3nt: TGTGCCGCCTGGGCGGGAGGGGTCAAAAACATTCAGTACTTC; CDR3aa: CAAWAGGVKNIQYF
abundance: NA; v_gene: TRBV9; d_gene: NA; j_gene: TRBJ2-1; len: 13; CDR3nt: TGTGCCAGCAGCGTAGGCCCGTACAATGAGCAGTTCTTC; CDR3aa: CASSVGPYNEQFF
abundance: NA; v_gene: TRBV6-2/TRBV6-3; d_gene: TRBD1; j_gene: TRBJ1-6; len: 14; CDR3nt: TGTGCCAGCAGTAATGGACAGGGGAATTCACCCCTCCACTTT; CDR3aa: CASSNGQGNSPLHF
abundance: few; v_gene: TRBV4-2; d_gene: TRBD2; j_gene: TRBJ2-7; len: 16; CDR3nt: TGTGCCAGCAGCCAAGGCGGGACTAGCGGGACCTACGAGCAGTACTTC; CDR3aa: CASSQGGTSGTYEQYF
abundance: NA; v_gene: TRBV7-2; d_gene: TRBD2; j_gene: TRBJ2-7; len: 17; CDR3nt: TGTGCCAGCAGCTCTCTTCCTGGCGGGAGCTTCACCTACGAGCAGTACTTC; CDR3aa: CASSSLPGGSFTYEQYF
abundance: NA; v_gene: TRBV28; d_gene: TRBD1; j_gene: TRBJ1-1; len: 17; CDR3nt: TGTGCCAGCAGTTTATACGCAGGGGGCGCCCTAAACACTGAAGCTTTCTTT; CDR3aa: CASSLYAGGALNTEAFF